This T cell receptor beta chain was recovered during a study of T cell changes during pregnancy in multiple sclerosis. TCRdb keeps only in-frame clones here, not all; method: immunoSEQ multiplex PCR. The repertoire has around 80,000 clones, about 91% of them found once; the top ten carry around 2.6%. Germline V gene lookup returns CDR1 SGHNT and CDR2 YYREEE (reference sequence). Trimming removed 0 bases at V and 2 bases at J, with 18 bases between. This CDR3 region has 18 residues. The sequencing here drew on peripheral blood, taken before pregnancy. J is TRBJ2-1 and V is TRBV5-4; perhaps TRBD2 as D (6 bases). The TCR comes from a female donor with multiple sclerosis, enrolled in a pregnancy study. Written as DNA, the CDR3 is TGTGCCAGCAGCTTGGGGGGGTCGGCGGGATTAACCTACAATGAGCAGTTCTTC. Protein product: CASSLGGSAGLTYNEQFF.